This T cell receptor (beta chain) comes out of a study of blood T cell repertoires in COVID-19. Study at large: Spain, Italy and the United States supplied samples that represented acute and convalescent COVID-19.

The CDR3 covers 13 residues. CDR1 SNHLY and CDR2 FYNNEI come from the germline V gene. V was shortened by 6 bases and J by 4 bases, with 10 bases between the two germline ends. Data came from immunoSEQ multiplex PCR; TCRdb stores just in-frame clones and leaves some out. The sample records about 300,000 clones, around 89% being singletons. The specimen sequenced was peripheral blood. This chain joins TRBV2 and TRBJ1-5; D unresolved. The TCR sequence derives from a woman between 45 and 65 years old with COVID-19, enrolled during active disease. Written as DNA, the CDR3 is TGTGCCAGCAGCAGTAGCCATAATCAGCCCCAGCATTTT. Translating gives CASSSSHNQPQHF.